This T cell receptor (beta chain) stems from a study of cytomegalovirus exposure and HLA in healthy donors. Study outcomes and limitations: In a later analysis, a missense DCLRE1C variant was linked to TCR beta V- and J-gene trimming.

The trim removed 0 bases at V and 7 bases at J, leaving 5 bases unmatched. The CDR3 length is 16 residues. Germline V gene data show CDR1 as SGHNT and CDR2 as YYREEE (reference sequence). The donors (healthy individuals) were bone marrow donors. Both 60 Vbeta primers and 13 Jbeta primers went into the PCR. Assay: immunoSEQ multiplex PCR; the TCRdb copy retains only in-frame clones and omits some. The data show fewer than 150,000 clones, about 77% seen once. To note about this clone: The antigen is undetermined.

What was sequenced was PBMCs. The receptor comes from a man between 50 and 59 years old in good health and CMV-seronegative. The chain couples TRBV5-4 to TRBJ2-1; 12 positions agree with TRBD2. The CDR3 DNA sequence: TGTGCCAGCAGCTTGGTTTATGGGACTAGCGGGAATGAGCAGTTCTTC. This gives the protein CASSLVYGTSGNEQFF.